This TCR beta chain was recorded in a study of tumor-infiltrating lymphocytes in primary liver carcinoma. About the study: Tumors, staged T1-T3 N0M0, spanned about 4 to 11 cm. There were roughly 3.5 to 7.13 million productive TCRbeta reads per sample, a yield similar across tissue types.

Co-extraction of both nucleic acids (RNA and DNA) used roughly 18-32 mg of unsorted bulk tissue. The CDR3 loop spans 14 amino acids. From germline, CDR1 is SGHVS and CDR2 FQNEAQ. The V gene lost 4 bases and the J gene lost 3 bases, with 12 bases spanning the gap. Total RNA amounting to 500 ng was the source from which TCR beta cDNA was made with a constant-region primer. A slightly modified ARM-PCR protocol with three nested multiplex PCR rounds produced these TCR beta libraries. The two initial PCR rounds, around 10 cycles each, used TRBV1-TRBV30 forward and C-beta reverse primers. TCRdb fed the multiplex PCR reads into MiXCR, producing one record per CDR3 protein. The sample includes 85,000 to 100,000 distinct CDR3 sequences, around 70% of them seen just once. As concerns this clonotype: This CDR3 fails to terminate in the conserved phenylalanine or tryptophan, so it likely reflects a read error.

This receptor was taken from a middle-aged man with primary liver carcinoma and hepatitis B virus infection. The sample comprised tumor-adjacent normal liver tissue. The genes are TRBV7-8 and TRBJ1-2; D is unresolved. The CDR3 nucleotides are TGTGCCAGCAGCTCGGTACCGCTTGACTATGGCTACACCTTA. The encoded protein is CASSSVPLDYGYTL.